This T cell receptor (beta chain) was captured in a study of blood T cell repertoires in COVID-19. This CDR3 is 17 amino acids long. V was cut by 0 bases and J by 0 bases, with 12 bases left in between. The germline V gene encodes CDR1 SEHNR and CDR2 FQNEAQ (reference sequence). Clones were sequenced by immunoSEQ multiplex PCR, and TCRdb holds only the in-frame ones, with some missing. Of about 250,000 clones listed, roughly 84% are singletons. This chain uses TRBV7-9 with TRBJ1-5, with D tentatively TRBD1 (5 bases). The receptor was derived from a man in his forties or fifties with acute or convalescent COVID-19. The sequencing sample was made of peripheral blood. As DNA, the CDR3 is TGTGCCAGCAGCTTAGCGGGTGGACACCCTAGCAATCAGCCCCAGCATTTT. It yields the protein CASSLAGGHPSNQPQHF.